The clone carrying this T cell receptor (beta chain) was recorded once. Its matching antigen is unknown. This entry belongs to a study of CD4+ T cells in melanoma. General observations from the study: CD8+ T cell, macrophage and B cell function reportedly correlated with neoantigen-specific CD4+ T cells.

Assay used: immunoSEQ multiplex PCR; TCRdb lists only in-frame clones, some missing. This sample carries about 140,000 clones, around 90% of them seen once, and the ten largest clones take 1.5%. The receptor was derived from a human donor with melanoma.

The chain's CDR3 is CASSINYGYTF. CDR3 nucleotides: TGTGCCAGTAGTATTAACTATGGCTACACCTTC. The chain combines TRBV19 with TRBJ1-2; D gene uncertain. Trimming removed 3 bases at V and 1 base at J, with 0 bases between. Germline V CDR1 and CDR2: LNHDA, SQIVND (reference sequence). The CDR3 contains 11 residues. Complete variable domain (other parts from reference TRBV19 and TRBJ1-2): DGGITQSPKYLFRKEGQNVTLSCEQNLNHDAMYWYRQDPGQGLRLIYYSQIVNDFQKGDIAEGYSVSREKKESFPLTVTSAQKNPTAFYLCASSINYGYTFGSGTRLTVV.